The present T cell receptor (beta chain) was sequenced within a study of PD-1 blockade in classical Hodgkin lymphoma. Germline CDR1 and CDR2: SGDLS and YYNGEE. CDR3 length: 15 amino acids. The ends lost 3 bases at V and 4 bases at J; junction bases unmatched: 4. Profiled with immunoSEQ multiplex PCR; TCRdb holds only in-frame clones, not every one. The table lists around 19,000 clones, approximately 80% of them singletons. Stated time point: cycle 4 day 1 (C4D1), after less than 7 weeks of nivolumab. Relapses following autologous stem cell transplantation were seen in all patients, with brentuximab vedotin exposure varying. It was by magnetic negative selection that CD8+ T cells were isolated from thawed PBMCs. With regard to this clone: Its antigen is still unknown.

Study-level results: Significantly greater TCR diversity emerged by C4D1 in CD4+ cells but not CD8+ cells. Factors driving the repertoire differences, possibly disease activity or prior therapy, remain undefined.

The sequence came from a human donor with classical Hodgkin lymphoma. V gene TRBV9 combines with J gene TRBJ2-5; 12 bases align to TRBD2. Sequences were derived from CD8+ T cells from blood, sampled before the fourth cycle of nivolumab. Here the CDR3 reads CASSGGTSGRETQYF. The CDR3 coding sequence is TGTGCCAGCAGCGGCGGGACTAGCGGGCGAGAGACCCAGTACTTC.